The next 17 T cell receptor beta chains were all read from a single sample in a study of blood T cells in healthy people across ages. With a J-beta primer mix and a sample-barcoded 5' primer, a second PCR ran roughly 6 to 11 cycles. A single record per CDR3 protein comes from TCRdb applying MiXCR to the 5' RACE reads. The table lists around 800,000 distinct CDR3 sequences, roughly 24% of them singletons. In addition, the sample was reused for a study of T cells of mothers and their children.

What was sequenced was blood. Source of these receptors: a boy younger than 18 in good health.

The V and J genes are TRBV20-1 and TRBJ1-1; no reliable D call. With 3 bases removed from V and 0 bases from J, the gap between germline ends came to 8 bases. CDR3 length equals 13 residues. The germline gives CDR1 DFQATT, CDR2 SNEGSKA (reference sequence). CDR3 in DNA: TGCAGTGCTAGGACCGATTTGAACACTGAAGCTTTCTTT. This gives the protein CSARTDLNTEAFF.

The chain has TRBV3-1 and TRBJ2-1; no firm D call. This CDR3 has 15 amino acids. From germline, CDR1 is LGHDT and CDR2 YNNKEL (reference sequence). The V end was cut by 1 base, the J end by 9 bases, with 16 bases between. CDR3 in DNA: TGTGCCAGCAGCCAAGGACTCCCTGGTATAGGTGAGCAGTTCTTC. Translating it yields CASSQGLPGIGEQFF.

This clonotype has more than one count but fewer than ten. This chain uses TRBV10-3 with TRBJ1-5; the match to TRBD1 covers 7 bases. Germline CDR1 ENHRY, CDR2 SYGVKD. V shed 3 bases and J 6 bases; nucleotides not matched to a gene: 8. This CDR3 is built from 15 residues. CDR3 nucleotides: TGTGCCATCAGTGAAGGGGACAGACAACCTCAGCCCCAGCATTTT. Protein sequence: CAISEGDRQPQPQHF.

This clonotype has only a few counts. The chain couples TRBV28 to TRBJ2-2, with 12 bases that match TRBD2. CDR3 length: 16 amino acids. In germline, CDR1 is MDHEN, CDR2 SYDVKM. The V segment lost 5 bases and the J segment 5 bases; nucleotides outside the gene matches: 6. As DNA, the CDR3 is TGTGCCAGCAGTCGTACTAGCGGGGGGTCTACCGGGGAGCTGTTTTTT. Translation: CASSRTSGGSTGELFF. Together with reference TRBV28 and TRBJ2-2, the CDR3 gives the full variable domain: DVKVTQSSRYLVKRTGEKVFLECVQDMDHENMFWYRQDPGLGLRLIYFSYDVKMKEKGDIPEGYSVSREKKERFSLILESASTNQTSMYLCASSRTSGGSTGELFFGEGSRLTVL.

The genes are TRBV4-2 and TRBJ2-7; 9 bases match TRBD1. V was clipped by 3 bases and J by 5 bases; unmatched bases: 2. Per the germline V gene, CDR1 is LGHNA and CDR2 is YNFKEQ. This CDR3 has 13 amino acids. This CDR3 is CASSHGQGNEQYF. The CDR3 DNA sequence: TGTGCCAGCAGCCACGGACAGGGGAACGAGCAGTACTTC.

This clonotype was counted many times. V gene TRBV13 combines with J gene TRBJ2-5; D remains ambiguous. The germline V gene encodes CDR1 PRHDT and CDR2 FYEKMQ (reference sequence). The V end lost 3 bases, the J end lost 3 bases, and 8 bases lay between the germline ends. This CDR3 comprises 13 residues. The CDR3 protein is CASSFRSEETQYF. The DNA of the CDR3 is TGTGCCAGCAGCTTTAGATCTGAAGAGACCCAGTACTTC.

On this clonotype: The CDR3 carries no conserved terminal phenylalanine or tryptophan, so it likely arises from a read error. Because the CDR3's place on the DNA is in doubt, the DNA is left out and the CDR3 is given as listed by TCRdb. The rearrangement joins TRBV7-8 to TRBJ2-7; whether TRBD2, the table's D call, matches the DNA was not checked. The CDR3 is 14 residues long, counting both termini. Germline V gene sequence: CDR1 SGHVS, CDR2 FQNEAQ. The CDR3 spells CASSTFRTIYEQCL.

This clonotype occurred a few times. A read error may account for a junction end that differs from germline. CDR3 in amino acids: CASSPPLGQVNF. The CDR3 DNA reads as TGTGCCAGCAGCCCACCTTTGGGACAGGTGAACTTC. V gene TRBV3-1 combines with J gene TRBJ2-7; the match to TRBD1 covers 8 bases. The CDR3 consists of 12 residues. Germline CDR1 and CDR2: LGHDT and YNNKEL (reference sequence).

This clonotype was picked up a small number of times. The V gene is TRBV10-3, the J gene TRBJ2-1; TRBD2 might be the D (6 bases). V lost 11 bases and J lost 5, with 16 bases in between. Germline CDR1 is ENHRY and CDR2 is SYGVKD. The CDR3 length is 13 residues. CDR3 region: CAVGWEADNEQFF. As DNA, the CDR3 is TGTGCCGTGGGCTGGGAGGCAGACAATGAGCAGTTCTTC.

This sequence joins TRBV7-9 and TRBJ1-4, with a possible D match to TRBD1 (5 bases). V lost 1 base to trimming and J lost 6 bases, with 12 bases between them. This CDR3 has 15 residues. CDR1 is SEHNR and CDR2 is FQNEAQ in the germline V gene (reference sequence). The CDR3 DNA follows: TGTGCCAGCAGCTTAGAGTGGGGGAGTGATGAAAAACTGTTTTTT. Amino acids: CASSLEWGSDEKLFF.

Concerning this clonotype: An end of the junction does not agree with germline; a read error may underlie this. The CDR3 is CASSWTGASYEQHF. CDR3 DNA sequence: TGCGCCAGCAGCTGGACAGGGGCTTCCTACGAGCAGCACTTC. The rearrangement joins TRBV5-1 to TRBJ2-7; 9 bases are shared with TRBD1. The germline V gene has CDR1 SGHRS and CDR2 YFSETQ. The CDR3 length is 14 residues.

The chain joins TRBV12-5 to TRBJ1-4, with no clear D. Germline CDR1 reads LGHNT; CDR2 reads FRNRAP. V lost 3 bases, J lost 0 bases, and 14 bases lay in between. CDR3 length: 17 residues. CDR3 in amino acids: CASGLFRQDPTNEKLFF. DNA of the CDR3: TGTGCTAGTGGTTTATTCCGGCAGGACCCAACTAATGAAAAACTGTTTTTT.

The chain carries TRBV7-2 and TRBJ2-1; 9 bases are shared with TRBD2. The germline V gene encodes CDR1 SGHTA and CDR2 FQGNSA. V dropped 4 bases and J dropped 4; count of bases not matched to a gene: 5. The CDR3 is 15 amino acids. The CDR3 spells CASSYGTSLYNEQFF. CDR3 nucleotide sequence: TGTGCCAGCAGCTACGGGACTAGCCTATACAATGAGCAGTTCTTC.

The chain has TRBV5-6 and TRBJ2-3, with 8 bases matching TRBD1. Germline CDR1 and CDR2: SGHDT and YYEEEE. The J segment lost 6 bases and the V segment lost 4 bases, leaving 10 bases of the junction unmatched. CDR3 length equals 15 residues. CDR3 sequence (DNA): TGTGCCAGCAGCCTTCCAGACAGGGGATCGGATACGCAGTATTTT. Protein product: CASSLPDRGSDTQYF.

The rearrangement joins TRBV7-9 to TRBJ1-4, with D perhaps matching TRBD1 (5 bases). The CDR3 consists of 14 residues. Per germline, CDR1 SEHNR and CDR2 FQNEAQ (reference sequence). The V gene lost 8 bases and the J gene lost 6 bases, with 16 bases spanning the gap. The chain's CDR3 is CASGRPSRDEKLFF. The CDR3 nucleotides are TGTGCCAGCGGGCGCCCTTCCAGGGATGAAAAACTGTTTTTT.

This chain uses TRBV28 with TRBJ2-5, with a weak D call TRBD2 (6 bases). The CDR3 spans 13 residues. CDR1 is MDHEN, CDR2 SYDVKM, per germline. The germline V and J ends were trimmed by 5 bases and 5 bases, with 12 bases remaining between them. The DNA of the CDR3 is TGTGCCAGCAGTGTCTGGGGGGACGAGACCCAGTACTTC. Translation: CASSVWGDETQYF.

The chain links TRBV3-1 to TRBJ1-6; the D is unclear. Per germline, CDR1 LGHDT and CDR2 YNNKEL (reference sequence). V lost 4 bases to trimming and J lost 10 bases, with 11 bases between them. CDR3 size: 13 residues. This CDR3 reads CASSPRAGSPLHF. The CDR3 DNA follows: TGTGCCAGCAGCCCCCGGGCTGGCTCACCCCTCCACTTT.